This TCR beta chain was captured in a study of identical twins listed by TCRdb under 2016. The study in broad terms: To test whether fetal clonotypes persist, the study used deep sequencing on TCR alpha and beta repertoires from monozygotic twins, unrelated adults of various ages, and cord blood. Replicate twin experiments were performed at different times using different library preparation protocols to rule out contamination. General findings and caveats noted by the study authors: Invariant T cells such as MAIT and iNKT could partly confound zero-insertion analyses, although diverse VJ usage argued against such confounding for most clonotypes. Abundant cord blood beta clonotypes carried fewer insertions; young adult naive repertoires showed a weaker similar trend, while memory repertoires showed none. The excess sharing between twins in beta out-of-frame sequences was weaker because fewer shared sequences reduced the signal-to-noise ratio. Compared with coincidental sharing between unrelated individuals, an excess of low generation-probability sequences was observed among out-of-frame TCR alpha sequences shared between twins. Because the same donors could not be followed over many years, the conclusions depended on cross-sectional statistical analysis. Recombination models systematically underestimated out-of-frame TCR alpha sharing in monozygotic twins but agreed with sharing between unrelated individuals.

Via the germline V gene, CDR1 is MNHEY and CDR2 SVGEGT. The CDR3 numbers 19 residues from cysteine through phenylalanine. Only the CDR3 portion is preserved as DNA: 57 bases, with reading frame beginning at the first base. V is reduced by 2 bases and J by 1 base, leaving a spacing of 21 bases between them. Every donor was a healthy Caucasian. The twin cohort comprised three pairs of female monozygotic twins, all aged roughly 18 to 29 years. CD4+ and CD8+ T cell populations were isolated with positive isolation kits from Invitrogen. To prepare the library, 5' RACE was applied. The data were produced on an Illumina HiSeq 2000. A universal primer binding site was added through template switching, and the final cDNA carried a unique molecular identifier so that TCR cDNA molecules could be counted accurately. Specific primers in the conserved constant-segment region were used to synthesize first-strand cDNA for TCR alpha and beta chains. To control for contamination, every cDNA library carried two barcodes: a SMART-Mk sample barcode plus Illumina barcodes. TruSeq adapter sequences along with Illumina sample barcodes were introduced in two successive PCR steps. The TCR alpha and beta cDNA libraries were sequenced on the Illumina HiSeq platform using custom primers. Per the source publication's procedure: MiGEC processed the raw reads to extract unique molecular identifiers, while MiXCR was used to determine the CDR3 positions. Recombination models were inferred per individual with the repgenHMM and IGoR tools using an EM algorithm. Shared clonotypes were analyzed with the tcR package in R, and sharing was normalized by the product of cloneset sizes. Out-of-frame nonproductive sequences were analyzed to study raw recombination free of thymic and clonal selection effects. The public reads were reprocessed in TCRdb via fastp at Q25 and MiXCR, keeping in-frame beta chains. Merged by CDR3 protein, the rows form single entries marked with the most common genes and DNA. TCRdb's processing, not the authors', yielded these V and J calls. Recorded for this sample are 460,000 or so distinct CDR3 sequences; about 14% of them occurred a single time. About 0.54% of the sample is in the top ten clones.

Notes on this clonotype: This receptor's antigen is unknown. There are no base qualities to consult, and no much larger clone falls within one base.

These records were also assigned to another study, of yellow fever vaccine responses in identical twins. The second study also describes: According to the authors, the vaccine-induced T cell response in identical twins seemed to be partly convergent and partly specific to each individual. In the study, vaccine-responding T cell clones were precisely tracked in identical twins.

The sample taken for sequencing was CD4+ T cells sorted from blood. This sequence uses TRBV6-2 or TRBV6-3 and TRBJ2-1; tentative D gene TRBD2, with 5 bases matching. This receptor was taken from a woman aged 18 to 35 in good health. Read as DNA, the sequence is TGTGCCAGCAGTTACCCGCCACGTGGAGGTTCCGGGTCCTACAATGAGCAGTTCTTC. This sequence encodes CASSYPPRGGSGSYNEQFF.